Below are 2 T cell receptor beta chains sequenced from a single sample in a study of T cells after posttransplantation cyclophosphamide. Using immunoSEQ multiplex PCR, the repertoire was profiled, and TCRdb retains in-frame clones only, with some absent. The sample offers fewer than 40,000 clones and no singletons, the top ten holding less than 7.5%. The specimen was PBMCs. The receptors come from a woman aged 45-59 years in good health and a related stem cell transplant donor.

This clone occurred many times. The chain employs TRBV4-3 and TRBJ2-6; D is perhaps TRBD2 (6 bases). The V end was cut by 0 bases, the J end by 2 bases, with 8 bases between. Germline CDR1 reads LGHNA; CDR2 reads YSLEER. The CDR3 loop spans 16 amino acids. The CDR3, as DNA: TGCGCCAGCAGCCAAGATAGCGGCGCTGGGGCCAACGTCCTGACTTTC. Amino acids: CASSQDSGAGANVLTF.

This clone was detected ten times or more. The V and J genes are TRBV5-6 and TRBJ2-1, with 11 nucleotides matching TRBD1. Germline values: CDR1 SGHDT, CDR2 YYEEEE. Germline trimming cut 6 bases from V and 6 bases from J; bases unmatched to any gene: 8. CDR3 length equals 15 residues. The CDR3 spells CASTSGTGGSNEQFF. CDR3 DNA: TGTGCCAGCACCTCCGGGACAGGGGGATCCAATGAGCAGTTCTTC.